The 26 T cell receptor beta chains given below trace back to one sample, sequenced in a study of Ad26.COV2.S vaccination and SARS-CoV-2 variants. Treatment of the sample: over 15 received Ad26.COV2.S at low or high dose, single or two shots; about 5 received placebo; per-sample allocation not given. Each sample was drawn 63 days after the first injection (of vaccine or placebo). The method was immunoSEQ multiplex PCR; TCRdb's version includes in-frame clones alone and lacks a portion of them. The data contain some 400,000 clones, approximately 91% of them singletons. The sequencing here drew on peripheral blood, taken in a trial of Ad26.COV2.S vaccine versus placebo. These receptors were collected from a person between 18 and 60 years old who received the Ad26.COV2.S COVID-19 vaccine or a placebo.

There are many counts of this clone. This sequence joins TRBV4-2 and TRBJ1-5; D not resolved. Trimming shortened V by 2 bases and J by 0 bases, and 5 bases separated the two germline ends. The CDR3 has 14 amino acids. Germline CDR1 and CDR2: LGHNA and YNFKEQ. The CDR3 loop reads CASSQLASNQPQHF. The DNA of the CDR3 is TGTGCCAGCAGCCAACTCGCTAGCAATCAGCCCCAGCATTTT.

The CDR3 sequence: CASSPRAGYEQFF. CDR3 DNA: TGCGCCAGCAGCCCTAGGGCCGGGTATGAGCAGTTCTTC. The V call is TRBV4-3, the J call TRBJ2-1; D is uncertain. The CDR3 totals 13 residues. The germline V and J ends were trimmed by 4 bases and 8 bases, with 12 bases remaining between them. The germline V gene encodes CDR1 LGHNA and CDR2 YSLEER.

The V gene is TRBV5-6, the J gene TRBJ2-1; 16 nucleotides agree with TRBD2. The CDR3 sequence is 18 residues long. The J segment lost 0 bases and the V segment lost 3 bases, leaving 3 bases of the junction unmatched. Germline V gene sequence: CDR1 SGHDT, CDR2 YYEEEE. The CDR3 sequence is CASSWGLAGGSSYNEQFF. As DNA, the CDR3 is TGTGCCAGCAGCTGGGGACTAGCGGGAGGGAGCTCCTACAATGAGCAGTTCTTC.

The chain combines TRBV7-9 with TRBJ2-7; D possibly corresponds to TRBD1 (6 bases). V was pared by 8 bases and J by 5 bases, with 10 bases between. From germline, CDR1 is SEHNR and CDR2 FQNEAQ (reference sequence). The CDR3 has 11 amino acids. The CDR3 DNA follows: TGTGCCAGCTCCAGGGGTAACGAGCAGTACTTC. Protein: CASSRGNEQYF.

CDR3 sequence: CASSPSVLQGETQYF. The CDR3 DNA reads TGCGCCAGCAGCCCATCAGTCCTCCAGGGGGAGACCCAGTACTTC. The V and J genes are TRBV5-1 and TRBJ2-5, with a possible D match to TRBD1 (6 bases). The CDR3 extends over 15 amino acids. Trimming shortened V by 4 bases and J by 5 bases, and 18 bases separated the two germline ends. The germline V gene encodes CDR1 SGHRS and CDR2 YFSETQ.

V and J are TRBV3-1 (or the pseudogene TRBV3-2) and TRBJ2-7; 16 nucleotides match TRBD2. Looked up from germline, CDR1 is LGHDT and CDR2 is YNNKEL (reference sequence). V gave up 9 bases and J gave up 2 bases; unmatched junction bases: 10. CDR3 length: 17 residues. The CDR3 is CASSLGTSGRATYEQYF. CDR3 DNA: TGTGCCAGTTCCTTGGGGACTAGCGGGAGGGCCACCTACGAGCAGTACTTC.

The genes are TRBV4-2 and TRBJ2-3, with 8 bases aligning to TRBD2. This CDR3 is built from 18 residues. J was trimmed by 0 bases and V by 0 bases; bases with no gene match: 8. CDR1 and CDR2 from the germline V gene are LGHNA and YNFKEQ. The CDR3, as DNA: TGTGCCAGCAGCCAAGATTTACTAGCGGAGACTAGCACAGATACGCAGTATTTT. It codes for CASSQDLLAETSTDTQYF.

The chain has TRBV30 and TRBJ2-3; D is undetermined. Germline V gene sequence: CDR1 GTSNPN, CDR2 SVGIG (reference sequence). This CDR3 has 11 amino acids. Deletions cut 5 bases from V and 3 bases from J, with 6 bases between. The DNA for the CDR3 is TGTGCCTGGGGACGGACAGATACGCAGTATTTT. This codes for CAWGRTDTQYF.

This clone was seen just once. DNA of the CDR3: TGTGCCTGGAGTCCCGGGACAGTCACCTACGAGCAGTACTTC. Amino acids: CAWSPGTVTYEQYF. The rearrangement joins TRBV30 to TRBJ2-7; TRBD1 matches at 7 bases. J was trimmed by 2 bases and V by 2 bases; bases with no gene match: 6. Per the germline V gene, CDR1 is GTSNPN and CDR2 is SVGIG (reference sequence). This CDR3 spans 14 amino acids. Looking up the rest from reference TRBV30 and TRBJ2-7 gives the full variable domain: SQTIHQWPATLVQPVGSPLSLECTVEGTSNPNLYWYRQAAGRGLQLLFYSVGIGQISSEVPQNLSASRPQDRQFILSSKKLLLSDSGFYLCAWSPGTVTYEQYFGPGTRLTVT.

The gene calls are TRBV5-1 and TRBJ2-1; no reliable D call. The ends were cut back, 0 bases at V and 8 bases at J, with 6 bases in the middle. CDR3 size: 12 residues. Germline values: CDR1 SGHRS, CDR2 YFSETQ. CDR3 coding DNA: TGCGCCAGCAGCTTGGGTAGCCATGAGCAGTTCTTC. It yields the protein CASSLGSHEQFF.

This sequence joins TRBV10-3 and TRBJ2-5; 8 nucleotides match TRBD2. CDR3 size: 19 residues. V lost 4 bases, J lost 0 bases, and 16 bases stayed unmatched. The V gene's germline CDR1 is ENHRY and CDR2 SYGVKD. The CDR3 region is CAISANVAGGPLYQETQYF. The CDR3 bases are TGTGCCATCAGTGCCAACGTTGCGGGAGGACCGCTGTACCAAGAGACCCAGTACTTC.

This clone was observed a few times. The chain employs TRBV5-1 and TRBJ1-3; no clear D gene. In germline, CDR1 is SGHRS, CDR2 YFSETQ. With 3 bases removed from V and 0 bases from J, the gap between germline ends came to 13 bases. The CDR3 has 16 amino acids. CDR3 region: CASSSGGRHSGNTIYF. CDR3 sequence (DNA): TGCGCCAGCAGCTCAGGAGGGAGACACTCTGGAAACACCATATATTTT.

J is TRBJ1-3 and V is TRBV6-5; perhaps TRBD1 as D (5 bases). The CDR3 is 14 residues long. V lost 3 bases and J lost 3, with 9 bases in between. Germline CDR1 reads MNHEY; CDR2 reads SVGAGI. The CDR3 DNA follows: TGTGCCAGCAGTTATGGGACTCGTGGAAACACCATATATTTT. Protein product: CASSYGTRGNTIYF.

The chain uses TRBV6-1 and TRBJ1-5; D is perhaps TRBD1 (6 bases). The CDR3 sequence is 16 residues long. The germline CDR1 and CDR2 sequences are MNHNS and SASEGT. V was pared by 2 bases and J by 1 base, with 12 bases between. This chain's CDR3 is CASSETPGASNQPQHF. CDR3 nucleotide sequence: TGTGCCAGCAGTGAAACACCGGGGGCGAGCAATCAGCCCCAGCATTTT.

The gene calls are TRBV5-6 and TRBJ1-2, with D maybe TRBD1 (5 bases). Trimming stripped 1 base from V and 6 bases from J, with 13 bases between. CDR1 and CDR2 (germline): SGHDT, YYEEEE. CDR3 length equals 14 residues. The CDR3 sequence is CASSLYGGMDGYTF. CDR3 in DNA: TGTGCCAGCAGCTTGTACGGGGGAATGGATGGCTACACCTTC.

The chain uses TRBV7-3 and TRBJ2-7, with TRBD2 as a possible D gene (5 bases). The CDR3 covers 13 residues. Trimming pared 5 bases from V and 7 bases from J, leaving 15 bases between. Germline V lookup: CDR1 SGHTA, CDR2 FQGTGA. The CDR3 DNA reads as TGTGCCAGCAGCCCCTCGAGGGCACGGGAGCAGTACTTC. As protein: CASSPSRAREQYF.

The J gene is TRBJ2-6, the V gene TRBV10-1; tentative D call: TRBD1 (6 bases). This CDR3 comprises 17 residues. CDR1 and CDR2 (germline): WNHNN, SYGVQD (reference sequence). The germline V and J ends were trimmed by 6 bases and 0 bases, with 15 bases remaining between them. CDR3 DNA sequence: TGCGCCAGCAGCGCAGGGGATTTGAGCTCTGGGGCCAACGTCCTGACTTTC. It specifies CASSAGDLSSGANVLTF.

The chain is built from TRBV27 and TRBJ1-1; 7 bases line up with TRBD1. The ends lost 2 bases at V and 7 bases at J; junction bases unmatched: 10. This CDR3 has 15 amino acids. In germline, CDR1 is MNHEY, CDR2 SMNVEV (reference sequence). The CDR3: CASSLAQGKLGEAFF. For the CDR3, the DNA is TGTGCCAGCAGTTTAGCACAGGGGAAGTTGGGTGAAGCTTTCTTT.

The V call is TRBV7-8, the J call TRBJ2-1; 11 bases are a match to TRBD2. This CDR3 spans 15 amino acids. Per the germline V gene, CDR1 is SGHVS and CDR2 is FQNEAQ. Losses at the gene ends were 5 bases for V and 7 bases for J; bases not matched to a gene: 7. As DNA, the CDR3 is TGTGCCAGCAGCACACTGACTAGCGGGAAAAATGAGCAGTTCTTC. Encoded protein: CASSTLTSGKNEQFF.

The chain combines TRBV5-1 with TRBJ2-1, with 10 bases identical to TRBD2. The junction had 2 bases not matched to a gene; V was cut back by 1 base and J by 4 bases. From germline, CDR1 is SGHRS and CDR2 YFSETQ. This CDR3 region has 15 residues. CDR3 protein: CASSLLAGVYNEQFF. For the CDR3, the DNA is TGCGCCAGCAGCTTGCTAGCGGGAGTATACAATGAGCAGTTCTTC.

V gene TRBV12-3 or TRBV12-4 combines with J gene TRBJ1-5; 7 bases are shared with TRBD1. V lost 7 bases and J lost 6; bases outside the gene matches: 6. CDR3 length: 13 residues. CDR3: CASNQGGGQPQHF. The CDR3 nucleotides read TGTGCCAGCAACCAGGGGGGTGGTCAGCCCCAGCATTTT.

Written as DNA, the CDR3 is TGTGCCAGCGACGGGACTAGCGGGGTGAACACCGGGGAGCTGTTTTTT. This translates into CASDGTSGVNTGELFF. This chain connects TRBV5-8 to TRBJ2-2, with 13 bases aligning to TRBD2. The CDR3 has 16 amino acids. The V segment lost 7 bases and the J segment 1 base; nucleotides outside the gene matches: 4. From germline, CDR1 is SGHTS and CDR2 YDEGEE. Variable domain in full (rest from reference TRBV5-8 and TRBJ2-2): EAGVTQSPTHLIKTRGQQATLRCSPISGHTSVYWYQQALGLGLQFLLWYDEGEERNRGNFPPRFSGRQFPNYSSELNVNALELEDSALYLCASDGTSGVNTGELFFGEGSRLTVL.

V gene TRBV7-3 combines with J gene TRBJ2-3, with 12 bases lining up with TRBD2. CDR3 size: 14 residues. In germline, CDR1 is SGHTA, CDR2 FQGTGA. After removal of 8 bases from V and 3 bases from J, the junction contained 3 bases not matched to a gene. CDR3 nucleotides: TGTGCCAGCCGACTAGCGGGGGAGACAGATACGCAGTATTTT. Translating gives CASRLAGETDTQYF.

The chain links TRBV5-1 to TRBJ2-3; D perhaps matches TRBD2 (7 bases). With 4 bases removed from V and 6 bases from J, the gap between germline ends came to 15 bases. Germline V lookup: CDR1 SGHRS, CDR2 YFSETQ. This CDR3 is built from 14 residues. The CDR3 nucleotides are TGCGCCAGCAGCATCGCGGGGGCGGGGGATACGCAGTATTTT. It translates to CASSIAGAGDTQYF.

The chain couples TRBV5-1 to TRBJ2-7, with 9 bases lining up with TRBD1. Germline values: CDR1 SGHRS, CDR2 YFSETQ. Losses at the gene ends were 3 bases for V and 3 bases for J; bases not matched to a gene: 4. The CDR3 is 14 amino acids. The CDR3 nucleotides are TGCGCCAGCAGCTATGGGGGACAGGGCTACGAGCAGTACTTC. Protein: CASSYGGQGYEQYF. Using reference TRBV5-1 and TRBJ2-7 for the parts outside the CDR3, the full variable domain is KAGVTQTPRYLIKTRGQQVTLSCSPISGHRSVSWYQQTPGQGLQFLFEYFSETQRNKGNFPGRFSGRQFSNSRSEMNVSTLELGDSALYLCASSYGGQGYEQYFGPGTRLTVT.

This clone has only one observation. The chain couples TRBV10-2 to TRBJ1-1; maybe TRBD1 (6 bases). Germline V gives CDR1 WSHSY, CDR2 SAAADI. The CDR3 totals 13 residues. The ends were cut back, 2 bases at V and 11 bases at J, with 15 bases in the middle. DNA for the CDR3: TGCGCCAGCAGTGAGCAAAAAAGGGGGGCCGCTTTCTTT. The encoded protein is CASSEQKRGAAFF.